A single sample is the source of the 3 T cell receptor beta chains below, sequenced in a study of early T cells in non-severe SARS-CoV-2 infection. One entry per CDR3 protein, called by TCRdb with MiXCR from the 5' RACE reads. The table includes more than 65,000 distinct CDR3 sequences, roughly 4.5% detected once. Sequencing used whole blood, obtained at baseline. The receptor set was obtained from an adult who was a healthcare worker with PCR-confirmed SARS-CoV-2 infection or an uninfected control (not recorded which). The donor label of this sample is uncertain.

With regard to this clonotype: A much larger clone sits a single nucleotide away, making a read error possible. This chain connects TRBV5-5 to TRBJ1-1; 9 positions match TRBD1. Germline V gene sequence: CDR1 SGHKS, CDR2 YYEKEE (reference sequence). The CDR3 is made up of 16 amino acids. CDR3 coding DNA: TGTGCCGGCAGCTTGGAAGGAGGGACAGGGAAGACTGAAGCTTTCTTT. Its protein product is CAGSLEGGTGKTEAFF.

This clonotype was recorded at least ten times. In DNA, the CDR3 is TGTGCCAGCAGTTCATACTCCTACGAGCAGTACTTC. Its protein product is CASSSYSYEQYF. This sequence joins TRBV27 and TRBJ2-7; D call uncertain. The length of the CDR3 is 12 residues. Trimming removed 4 bases at V and 0 bases at J, with 4 bases between. Germline CDR1 is MNHEY and CDR2 is SMNVEV (reference sequence).

This clonotype has ten or more counts. The chain has TRBV5-1 and TRBJ1-1, with D hard to call. From germline, CDR1 is SGHRS and CDR2 YFSETQ. V dropped 5 bases and J dropped 3 bases, with 11 bases sitting between them. This CDR3 comprises 13 residues. In nucleotides, the CDR3 is TGCGCCAGCAGTCGTGGTGGAGACACTGAAGCTTTCTTT. Protein product: CASSRGGDTEAFF.